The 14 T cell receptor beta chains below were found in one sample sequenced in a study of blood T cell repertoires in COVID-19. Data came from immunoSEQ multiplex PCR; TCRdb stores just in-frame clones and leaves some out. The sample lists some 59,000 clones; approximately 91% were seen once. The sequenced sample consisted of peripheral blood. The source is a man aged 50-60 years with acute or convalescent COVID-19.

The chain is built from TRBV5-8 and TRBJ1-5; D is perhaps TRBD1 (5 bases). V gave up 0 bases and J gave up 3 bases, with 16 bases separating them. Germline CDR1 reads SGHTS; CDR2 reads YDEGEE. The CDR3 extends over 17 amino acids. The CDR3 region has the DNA TGTGCCAGCAGCTTGGCCCTAGGGGAACGGCACAATCAGCCCCAGCATTTT. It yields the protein CASSLALGERHNQPQHF.

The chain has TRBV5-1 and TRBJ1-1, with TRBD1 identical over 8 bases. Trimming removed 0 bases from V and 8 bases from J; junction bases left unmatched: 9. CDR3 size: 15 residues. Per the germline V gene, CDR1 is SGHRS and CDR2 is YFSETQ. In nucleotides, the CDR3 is TGCGCCAGCAGCTTGGGAGGCACAGGGGGTTCCGAAGCTTTCTTT. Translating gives CASSLGGTGGSEAFF.

The DNA for the CDR3 is TGTGCCAGCAGCTTAAAATCCCGGGAGCAGTTCTTC. Its protein product is CASSLKSREQFF. This sequence joins TRBV11-2 and TRBJ2-1, with D unclear. V was clipped by 2 bases and J by 10 bases, with 9 bases between them. Germline V gene lookup returns CDR1 SGHAT and CDR2 FQNNGV. CDR3 length: 12 residues.

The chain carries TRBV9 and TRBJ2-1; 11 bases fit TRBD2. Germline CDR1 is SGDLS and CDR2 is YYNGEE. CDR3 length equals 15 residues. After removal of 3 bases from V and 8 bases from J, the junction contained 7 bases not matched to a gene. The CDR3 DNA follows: TGTGCCAGCAGCGCGACTAGCGGGATAGGGCATGAGCAGTTCTTC. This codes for CASSATSGIGHEQFF.

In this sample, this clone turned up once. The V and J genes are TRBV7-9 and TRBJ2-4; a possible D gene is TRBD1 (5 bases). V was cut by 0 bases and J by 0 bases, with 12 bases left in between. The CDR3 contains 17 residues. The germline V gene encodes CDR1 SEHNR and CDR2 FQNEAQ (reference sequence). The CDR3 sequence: CASSLAITDRAKNIQYF. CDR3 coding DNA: TGTGCCAGCAGCTTAGCCATTACTGACAGAGCCAAAAACATTCAGTACTTC.

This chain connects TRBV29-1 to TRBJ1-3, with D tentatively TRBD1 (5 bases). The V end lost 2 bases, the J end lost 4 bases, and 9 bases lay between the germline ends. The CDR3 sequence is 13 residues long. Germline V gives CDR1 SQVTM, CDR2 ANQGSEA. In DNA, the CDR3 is TGCAGCGTTGAACAGGGACTCGGAAACACCATATATTTT. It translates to CSVEQGLGNTIYF. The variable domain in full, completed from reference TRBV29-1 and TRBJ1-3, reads SAVISQKPSRDICQRGTSLTIQCQVDSQVTMMFWYRQQPGQSLTLIATANQGSEATYESGFVIDKFPISRPNLTFSTLTVSNMSPEDSSIYLCSVEQGLGNTIYFGEGSWLTVV.

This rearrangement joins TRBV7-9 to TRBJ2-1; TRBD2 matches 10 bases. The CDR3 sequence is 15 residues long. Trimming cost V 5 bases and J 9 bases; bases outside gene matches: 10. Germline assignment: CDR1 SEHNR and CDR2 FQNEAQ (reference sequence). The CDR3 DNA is TGTGCCAGCAGCCTAGGGGCTAGCGGGAGTAGTGAGCAGTTCTTC. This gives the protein CASSLGASGSSEQFF.

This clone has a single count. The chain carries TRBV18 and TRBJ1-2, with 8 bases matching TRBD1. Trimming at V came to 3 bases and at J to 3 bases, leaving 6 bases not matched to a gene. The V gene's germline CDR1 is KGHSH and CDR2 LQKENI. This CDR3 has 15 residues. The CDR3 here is CASSPRGLKDYGYTF. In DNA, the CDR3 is TGTGCCAGCTCACCCAGGGGGCTGAAAGACTATGGCTACACCTTC.

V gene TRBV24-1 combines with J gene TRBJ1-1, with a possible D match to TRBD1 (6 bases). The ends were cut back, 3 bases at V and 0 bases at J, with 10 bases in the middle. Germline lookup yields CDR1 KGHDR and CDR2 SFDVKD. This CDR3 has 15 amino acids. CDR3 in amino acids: CATSDAYRVNTEAFF. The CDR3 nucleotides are TGTGCCACCAGTGATGCCTACAGGGTGAACACTGAAGCTTTCTTT.

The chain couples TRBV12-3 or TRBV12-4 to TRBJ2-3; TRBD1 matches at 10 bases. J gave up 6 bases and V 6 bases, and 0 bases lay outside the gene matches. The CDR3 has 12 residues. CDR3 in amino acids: CASRGQGDTQYF. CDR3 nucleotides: TGTGCCAGCAGGGGACAGGGGGATACGCAGTATTTT.

The CDR3 here is CASSSRDRAEQYF. The CDR3 coding sequence is TGTGCCAGCAGCTCCCGGGACAGGGCTGAGCAGTACTTC. This rearrangement joins TRBV7-7 to TRBJ2-7; TRBD1 matches 9 bases. Germline-derived CDR1 and CDR2 are SSHAT and FNYEAQ (reference sequence). The V segment lost 4 bases and the J segment 7 bases; nucleotides outside the gene matches: 5. CDR3 length equals 13 residues.

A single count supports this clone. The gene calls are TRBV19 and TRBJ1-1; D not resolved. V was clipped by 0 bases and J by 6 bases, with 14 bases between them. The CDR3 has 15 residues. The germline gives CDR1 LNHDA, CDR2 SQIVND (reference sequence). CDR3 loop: CASSIDRGLSPEAFF. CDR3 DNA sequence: TGTGCCAGTAGTATAGATCGGGGTTTGAGCCCTGAAGCTTTCTTT. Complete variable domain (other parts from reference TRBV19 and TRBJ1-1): DGGITQSPKYLFRKEGQNVTLSCEQNLNHDAMYWYRQDPGQGLRLIYYSQIVNDFQKGDIAEGYSVSREKKESFPLTVTSAQKNPTAFYLCASSIDRGLSPEAFFGQGTRLTVV.

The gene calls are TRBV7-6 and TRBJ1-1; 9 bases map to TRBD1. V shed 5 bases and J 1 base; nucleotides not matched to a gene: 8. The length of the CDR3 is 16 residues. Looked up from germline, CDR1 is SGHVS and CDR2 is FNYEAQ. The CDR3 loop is CASSHHRGQTNTEAFF. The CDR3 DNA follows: TGTGCCAGCAGCCACCACAGGGGGCAGACGAACACTGAAGCTTTCTTT.

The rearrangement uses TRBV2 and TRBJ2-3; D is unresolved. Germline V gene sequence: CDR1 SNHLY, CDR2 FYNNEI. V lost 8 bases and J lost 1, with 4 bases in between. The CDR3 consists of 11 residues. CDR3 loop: CASYGTDTQYF. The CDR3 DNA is TGTGCCAGCTATGGCACAGATACGCAGTATTTT.